These 17 T cell receptor beta chains share one sample of origin, sequenced in a study of radiotherapy plus CTLA-4 blockade in lung cancer. Sequenced by immunoSEQ multiplex PCR; TCRdb stores in-frame clones only, minus some. The data show about 77,000 clones, 70% to 85% seen once. The sequencing used peripheral blood, collected from a patient treated with radiotherapy plus ipilimumab. The receptors here all came from a human donor with non-small cell lung cancer whose response to radiotherapy plus ipilimumab could not be evaluated.

The genes are TRBV19 and TRBJ2-4, with 8 bases that match TRBD2. CDR3 length: 13 amino acids. Trimming at V came to 5 bases and at J to 6 bases, leaving 3 bases not matched to a gene. CDR1 is LNHDA and CDR2 is SQIVND in the germline V gene (reference sequence). This CDR3 is CASSPGTRNIQYF. The CDR3, as DNA: TGTGCCAGTAGTCCTGGGACTAGAAACATTCAGTACTTC.

This chain uses TRBV5-1 with TRBJ1-1; 9 positions match TRBD1. The germline gives CDR1 SGHRS, CDR2 YFSETQ. J was trimmed by 1 base and V by 5 bases; bases with no gene match: 12. The CDR3 spans 17 residues. CDR3 coding DNA: TGCGCCAGCAGACGGACCCGGGACAGGGTTTGGAACACTGAAGCTTTCTTT. This translates into CASRRTRDRVWNTEAFF.

The CDR3 nucleotides read TGTGCCAGCAGCACCCATAGCGGGGGGGCAGCAGATACGCAGTATTTT. It specifies CASSTHSGGAADTQYF. The rearrangement links TRBV7-3 to TRBJ2-3; 11 bases map to TRBD2. The V gene's germline CDR1 is SGHTA and CDR2 FQGTGA. This CDR3 has 16 residues. The junction had 8 bases not matched to a gene; V was cut back by 5 bases and J by 4 bases.

The chain links TRBV7-3 to TRBJ1-1; D possibly corresponds to TRBD1 (5 bases). Germline lookup yields CDR1 SGHTA and CDR2 FQGTGA. V shed 5 bases and J shed 10 bases, with 20 bases lying between them. The CDR3 loop spans 14 amino acids. As DNA, the CDR3 is TGTGCCAGCAGCCCCTCCGGGGGGGAGGCTGCAGCTTTCTTT. It codes for CASSPSGGEAAAFF. The full variable domain, with the rest looked up from reference TRBV7-3 and TRBJ1-1, is GAGVSQTPSNKVTEKGKYVELRCDPISGHTALYWYRQSLGQGPEFLIYFQGTGAADDSGLPNDRFFAVRPEGSVSTLKIQRTERGDSAVYLCASSPSGGEAAAFFGQGTRLTVV.

The rearrangement uses TRBV19 and TRBJ2-1, with TRBD2 matching 9 bases. Per germline, CDR1 LNHDA and CDR2 SQIVND (reference sequence). The V segment lost 5 bases and the J segment 9 bases; nucleotides outside the gene matches: 8. The CDR3 totals 14 residues. The CDR3 region has the DNA TGTGCCAGTAGTGTAGGCGGGAGGGAAGGTGAGCAGTTCTTC. Protein sequence: CASSVGGREGEQFF.

The chain links TRBV6-5 to TRBJ2-5, with TRBD1 matching over 7 bases. The J call may be in error: the DNA end matches TRBJ2-7 better. Germline V gene data show CDR1 as MNHEY and CDR2 as SVGAGI. This CDR3 has 13 amino acids. This CDR3 is CASSPTGNYEQYF. Written as DNA, the CDR3 is TGTGCCAGCAGTCCGACAGGGAACTACGAGCAGTACTTC.

J is TRBJ2-5 and V is TRBV9; 12 bases match TRBD2. Per the germline V gene, CDR1 is SGDLS and CDR2 is YYNGEE. CDR3 length: 16 amino acids. J was trimmed by 0 bases and V by 3 bases; bases with no gene match: 3. CDR3 residues: CASSARLAGDQETQYF. The CDR3, as DNA: TGTGCCAGCAGCGCTCGACTAGCGGGGGACCAAGAGACCCAGTACTTC.

The chain recombines TRBV6-5 with TRBJ2-5, with TRBD1 identical over 8 bases. Trimming removed 4 bases from V and 4 bases from J; junction bases left unmatched: 5. Germline-derived CDR1 and CDR2 are MNHEY and SVGAGI. This CDR3 is 14 amino acids long. CDR3 protein: CASSSQGTGETQYF. The CDR3 DNA is TGTGCCAGCAGTTCCCAGGGGACAGGAGAGACCCAGTACTTC.

This clone has only a few counts. The V and J genes are TRBV5-6 and TRBJ1-5, with D possibly TRBD1 on 5 matching bases. Trimming pared 0 bases from V and 7 bases from J, leaving 8 bases between. CDR3 length equals 13 residues. Germline-derived CDR1 and CDR2 are SGHDT and YYEEEE. CDR3 DNA: TGTGCCAGCAGCTTGGGCGGGGGACAGCCCCAGCATTTT. It encodes CASSLGGGQPQHF. Looking up the rest from reference TRBV5-6 and TRBJ1-5 gives the full variable domain: DAGVTQSPTHLIKTRGQQVTLRCSPKSGHDTVSWYQQALGQGPQFIFQYYEEEERQRGNFPDRFSGHQFPNYSSELNVNALLLGDSALYLCASSLGGGQPQHFGDGTRLSIL.

This clone appeared a few times. The chain uses TRBV19 and TRBJ2-7, with a possible D match to TRBD1 (6 bases). The CDR3 extends over 12 amino acids. Trimming removed 7 bases from V and 7 bases from J, with 14 bases in between. The germline V gene encodes CDR1 LNHDA and CDR2 SQIVND (reference sequence). The chain's CDR3 is CASTGDTPEQYF. The CDR3 DNA reads TGTGCCAGTACCGGGGACACTCCAGAGCAGTACTTC.

The J gene is TRBJ1-1, the V gene TRBV6-5; no definite D call. Germline V lookup: CDR1 MNHEY, CDR2 SVGAGI. The CDR3 sequence is 14 residues long. V lost 6 bases and J lost 1, with 12 bases in between. CDR3 amino acids: CASRLGRRNTEAFF. DNA of the CDR3: TGTGCCAGCAGACTAGGACGGAGGAACACTGAAGCTTTCTTT.

The chain uses TRBV23-1 and TRBJ1-5, with 9 bases that match TRBD1. TRBV23-1 is designated an ORF whose function remains uncertain. V dropped 8 bases and J dropped 2; count of bases not matched to a gene: 10. The CDR3 contains 16 residues. CDR3 DNA sequence: TGCGCCAGCCTACAGGGGGCGTCGGACGGCAATCAGCCCCAGCATTTT. This encodes CASLQGASDGNQPQHF.

The chain joins TRBV28 to TRBJ2-7; 8 bases are a match to TRBD1. Germline lookup yields CDR1 MDHEN and CDR2 SYDVKM. The CDR3 is 14 residues long. V lost 5 bases, J lost 2 bases, and 5 bases stayed unmatched. CDR3 sequence: CASSPTGDPYEQYF. DNA for the CDR3: TGTGCCAGCAGTCCGACAGGGGACCCCTACGAGCAGTACTTC.

Comments on this clone: The sample contains more than one DNA sequence encoding this CDR3. The chain is built from TRBV27 and TRBJ1-2, with TRBD1 identical over 7 bases. Germline loops: CDR1 MNHEY, CDR2 SMNVEV (reference sequence). The CDR3 contains 13 residues. The V and J ends lost 3 bases and 8 bases, in that order; junction bases with no gene match: 6. CDR3: CASSFRQGTGYTF. CDR3 sequence (DNA): TGTGCCAGCAGTTTTCGACAGGGCACCGGCTACACCTTC.

The V and J genes are TRBV11-2 and TRBJ2-3, with 7 bases aligning to TRBD2. After removal of 0 bases from V and 2 bases from J, the junction contained 5 bases not matched to a gene. Germline V gene sequence: CDR1 SGHAT, CDR2 FQNNGV. This CDR3 has 16 residues. For the CDR3, the DNA is TGTGCCAGCAGCTTAGATCACGGGGGGTTCACAGATACGCAGTATTTT. As protein: CASSLDHGGFTDTQYF.

The chain combines TRBV7-8 with TRBJ2-7, with 7 bases fitting TRBD1. This CDR3 contains 14 residues. Germline V lookup: CDR1 SGHVS, CDR2 FQNEAQ. With V trimmed by 5 bases and J by 0 bases, 4 bases remained unmatched. CDR3 DNA sequence: TGTGCCAGCAGCGGGGACAGCTACTCCTACGAGCAGTACTTC. Amino acid sequence: CASSGDSYSYEQYF.

This chain connects TRBV7-8 to TRBJ2-3; TRBD1 aligns across 9 bases. The CDR3 sequence is 15 residues long. V lost 3 bases to trimming and J lost 3 bases; unmatched junction nucleotides: 4. Germline CDR1 and CDR2: SGHVS and FQNEAQ. This CDR3 reads CASSLQTGGTDTQYF. Written as DNA, the CDR3 is TGTGCCAGCAGCTTGCAGACAGGGGGGACAGATACGCAGTATTTT.